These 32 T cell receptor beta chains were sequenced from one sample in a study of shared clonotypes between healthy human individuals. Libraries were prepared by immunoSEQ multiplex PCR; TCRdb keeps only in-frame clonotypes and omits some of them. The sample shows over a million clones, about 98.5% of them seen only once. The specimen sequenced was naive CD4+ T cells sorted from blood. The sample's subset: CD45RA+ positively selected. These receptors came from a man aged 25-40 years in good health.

CDR3 sequence (DNA): TGTGCCAGTAGTGACAAGCGGGGGAGCTCCTACAATGAGCAGTTCTTC. Translated, it gives CASSDKRGSSYNEQFF. The V gene is TRBV19, the J gene TRBJ2-1; 8 positions agree with TRBD2. Germline V gene sequence: CDR1 LNHDA, CDR2 SQIVND (reference sequence). The J segment lost 0 bases and the V segment lost 5 bases, leaving 6 bases of the junction unmatched. The CDR3 loop spans 16 amino acids. The whole variable domain, remainder taken from reference TRBV19 and TRBJ2-1, is DGGITQSPKYLFRKEGQNVTLSCEQNLNHDAMYWYRQDPGQGLRLIYYSQIVNDFQKGDIAEGYSVSREKKESFPLTVTSAQKNPTAFYLCASSDKRGSSYNEQFFGPGTRLTVL.

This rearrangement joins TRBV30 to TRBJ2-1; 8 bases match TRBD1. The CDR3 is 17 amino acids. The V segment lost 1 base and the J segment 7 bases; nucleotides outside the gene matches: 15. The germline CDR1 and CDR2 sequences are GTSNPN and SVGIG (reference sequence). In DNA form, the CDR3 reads TGTGCCTGGAGTGAGGACGTTTGGGTCAGACAGGGGAATGAGCAGTTCTTC. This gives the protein CAWSEDVWVRQGNEQFF.

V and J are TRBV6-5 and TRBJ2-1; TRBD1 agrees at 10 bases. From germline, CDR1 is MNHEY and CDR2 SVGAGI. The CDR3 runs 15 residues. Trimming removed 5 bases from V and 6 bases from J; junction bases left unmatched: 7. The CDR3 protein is CASSPDRGRFNEQFF. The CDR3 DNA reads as TGTGCCAGCAGTCCAGACAGGGGGCGATTCAATGAGCAGTTCTTC.

This CDR3 is CASRVDGNNQPQHF. CDR3 nucleotide sequence: TGCGCCAGCAGGGTAGACGGTAACAATCAGCCCCAGCATTTT. The chain carries TRBV5-1 and TRBJ1-5; D ambiguous. CDR3 length: 14 amino acids. The V gene's germline CDR1 is SGHRS and CDR2 YFSETQ. With 5 bases removed from V and 3 bases from J, the gap between germline ends came to 12 bases.

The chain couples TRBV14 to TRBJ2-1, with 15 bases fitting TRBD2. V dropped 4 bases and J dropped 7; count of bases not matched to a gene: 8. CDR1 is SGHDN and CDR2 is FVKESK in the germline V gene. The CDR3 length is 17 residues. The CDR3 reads CASSPTRTSGRANEQFF. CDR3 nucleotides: TGTGCCAGCAGCCCCACCCGGACTAGCGGGAGGGCAAATGAGCAGTTCTTC. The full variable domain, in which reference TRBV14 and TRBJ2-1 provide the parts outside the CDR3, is EAGVTQFPSHSVIEKGQTVTLRCDPISGHDNLYWYRRVMGKEIKFLLHFVKESKQDESGMPNNRFLAERTGGTYSTLKVQPAELEDSGVYFCASSPTRTSGRANEQFFGPGTRLTVL.

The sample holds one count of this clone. The CDR3, as DNA: TGCAGCGCGGCCGAAGGGGCCAACGTCCTGACTTTC. This gives the protein CSAAEGANVLTF. The chain combines TRBV29-1 with TRBJ2-6; D not resolved. Per germline, CDR1 SQVTM and CDR2 ANQGSEA. This CDR3 is 12 amino acids long. V gave up 7 bases and J gave up 4 bases, with 8 bases separating them.

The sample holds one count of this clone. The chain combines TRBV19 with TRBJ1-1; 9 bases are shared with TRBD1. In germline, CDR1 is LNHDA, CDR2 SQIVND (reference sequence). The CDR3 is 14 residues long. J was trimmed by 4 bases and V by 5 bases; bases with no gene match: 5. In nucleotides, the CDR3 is TGTGCCAGTAGTTCCGGGACAGGGATCACTGAAGCTTTCTTT. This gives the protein CASSSGTGITEAFF. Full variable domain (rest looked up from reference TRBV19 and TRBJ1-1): DGGITQSPKYLFRKEGQNVTLSCEQNLNHDAMYWYRQDPGQGLRLIYYSQIVNDFQKGDIAEGYSVSREKKESFPLTVTSAQKNPTAFYLCASSSGTGITEAFFGQGTRLTVV.

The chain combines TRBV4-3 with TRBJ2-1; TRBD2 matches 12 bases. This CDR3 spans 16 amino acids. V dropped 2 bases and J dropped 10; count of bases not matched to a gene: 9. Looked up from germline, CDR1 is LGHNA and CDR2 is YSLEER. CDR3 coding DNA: TGCGCCAGCAGCCAAACTCGACTAGCGGGAGCTGGGGAGCAGTTCTTC. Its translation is CASSQTRLAGAGEQFF.

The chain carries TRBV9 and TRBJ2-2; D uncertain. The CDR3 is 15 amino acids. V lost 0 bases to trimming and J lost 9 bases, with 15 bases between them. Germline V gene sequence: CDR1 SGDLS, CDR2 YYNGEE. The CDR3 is CASSVEPTGSRELFF. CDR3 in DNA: TGTGCCAGCAGCGTAGAACCCACCGGTAGTAGGGAGCTGTTTTTT. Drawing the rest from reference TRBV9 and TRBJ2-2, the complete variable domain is DSGVTQTPKHLITATGQRVTLRCSPRSGDLSVYWYQQSLDQGLQFLIQYYNGEERAKGNILERFSAQQFPDLHSELNLSSLELGDSALYFCASSVEPTGSRELFFGEGSRLTVL.

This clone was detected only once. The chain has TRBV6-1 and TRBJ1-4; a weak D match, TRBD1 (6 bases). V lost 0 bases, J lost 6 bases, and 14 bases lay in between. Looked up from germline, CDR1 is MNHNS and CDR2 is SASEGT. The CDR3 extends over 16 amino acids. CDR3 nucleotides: TGTGCCAGCAGTGAAGCGTGGGGGGCGCGTTATGAAAAACTGTTTTTT. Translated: CASSEAWGARYEKLFF.

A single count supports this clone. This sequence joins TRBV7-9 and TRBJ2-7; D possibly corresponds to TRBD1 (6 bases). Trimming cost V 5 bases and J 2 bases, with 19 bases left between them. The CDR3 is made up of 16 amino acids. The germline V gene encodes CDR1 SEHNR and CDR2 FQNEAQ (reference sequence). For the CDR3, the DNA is TGTGCCAGCAGCACCGACAGGCCCCTTGACACCTACGAGCAGTACTTC. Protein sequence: CASSTDRPLDTYEQYF.

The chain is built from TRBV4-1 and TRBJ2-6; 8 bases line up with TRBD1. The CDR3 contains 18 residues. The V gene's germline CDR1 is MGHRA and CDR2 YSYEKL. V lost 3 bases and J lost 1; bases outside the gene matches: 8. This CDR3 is CASSQSQGVGSGANVLTF. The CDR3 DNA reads TGCGCCAGCAGCCAGTCACAGGGGGTCGGTTCTGGGGCCAACGTCCTGACTTTC.

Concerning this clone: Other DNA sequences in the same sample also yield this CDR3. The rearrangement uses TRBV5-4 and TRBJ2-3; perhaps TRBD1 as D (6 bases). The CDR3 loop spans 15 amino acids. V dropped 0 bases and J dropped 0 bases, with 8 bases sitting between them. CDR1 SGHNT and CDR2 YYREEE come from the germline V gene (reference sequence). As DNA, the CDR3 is TGTGCCAGCAGCTTGGCAGGGGTGAGCACAGATACGCAGTATTTT. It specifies CASSLAGVSTDTQYF.

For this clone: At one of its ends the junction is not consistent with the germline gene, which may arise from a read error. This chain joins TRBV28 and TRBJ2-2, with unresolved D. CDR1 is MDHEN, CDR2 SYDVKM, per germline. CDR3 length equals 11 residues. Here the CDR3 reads CATSALLELFF. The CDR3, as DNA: TGTGCCACCAGTGCTTTGTTGGAGCTGTTTTTT.

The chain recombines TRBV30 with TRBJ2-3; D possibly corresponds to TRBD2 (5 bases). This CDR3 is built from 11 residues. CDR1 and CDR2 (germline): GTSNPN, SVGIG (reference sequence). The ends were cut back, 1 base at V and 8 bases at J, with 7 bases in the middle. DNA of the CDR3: TGTGCCTGGAGTGCTAGCACTACGCAGTATTTT. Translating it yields CAWSASTTQYF.

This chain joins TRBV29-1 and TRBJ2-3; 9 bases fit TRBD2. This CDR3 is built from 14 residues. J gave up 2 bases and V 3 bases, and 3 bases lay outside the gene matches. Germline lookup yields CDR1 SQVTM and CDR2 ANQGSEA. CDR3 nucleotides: TGCAGCGTTGACTCTAGCGGGATCACAGATACGCAGTATTTT. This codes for CSVDSSGITDTQYF.

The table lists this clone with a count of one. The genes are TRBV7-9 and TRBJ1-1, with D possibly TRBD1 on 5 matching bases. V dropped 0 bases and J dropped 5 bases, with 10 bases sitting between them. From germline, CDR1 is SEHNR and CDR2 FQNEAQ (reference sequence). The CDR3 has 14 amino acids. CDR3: CASSLAAWGTEAFF. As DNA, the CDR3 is TGTGCCAGCAGCTTAGCGGCTTGGGGGACTGAAGCTTTCTTT.

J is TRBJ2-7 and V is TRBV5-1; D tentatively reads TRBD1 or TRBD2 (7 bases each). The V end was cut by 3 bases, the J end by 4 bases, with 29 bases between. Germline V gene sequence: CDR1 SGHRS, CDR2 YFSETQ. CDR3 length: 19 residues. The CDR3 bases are TGCGCCAGCAGCTCTTCAGGCCTCAGGGGGGGCAACGTCTTTTACGAGCAGTACTTC. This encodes CASSSSGLRGGNVFYEQYF.

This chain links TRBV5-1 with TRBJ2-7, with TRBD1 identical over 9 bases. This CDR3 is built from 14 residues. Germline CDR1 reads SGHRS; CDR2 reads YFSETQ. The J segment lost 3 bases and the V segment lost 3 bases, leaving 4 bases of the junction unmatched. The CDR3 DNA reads TGCGCCAGCAGCTCAACAGGGGGCGACTACGAGCAGTACTTC. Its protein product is CASSSTGGDYEQYF.

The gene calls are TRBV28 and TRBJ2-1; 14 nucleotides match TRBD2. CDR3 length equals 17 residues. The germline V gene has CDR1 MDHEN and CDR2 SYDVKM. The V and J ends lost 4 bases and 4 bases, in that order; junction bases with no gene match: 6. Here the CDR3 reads CASSSGLAGVGYNEQFF. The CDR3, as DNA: TGTGCCAGCAGTTCGGGACTAGCGGGAGTAGGATACAATGAGCAGTTCTTC.

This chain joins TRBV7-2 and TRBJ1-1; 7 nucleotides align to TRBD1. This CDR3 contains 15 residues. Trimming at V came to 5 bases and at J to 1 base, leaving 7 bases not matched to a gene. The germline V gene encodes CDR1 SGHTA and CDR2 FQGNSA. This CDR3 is CASSPRQGRNTEAFF. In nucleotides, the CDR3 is TGTGCCAGCAGCCCCCGACAGGGTAGGAACACTGAAGCTTTCTTT.

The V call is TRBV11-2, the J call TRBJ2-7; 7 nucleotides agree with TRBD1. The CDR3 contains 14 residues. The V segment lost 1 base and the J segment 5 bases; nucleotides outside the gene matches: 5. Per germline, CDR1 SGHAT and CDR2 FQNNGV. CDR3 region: CASSLVGRGNEQYF. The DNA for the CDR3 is TGTGCCAGCAGCTTAGTGGGCAGGGGGAACGAGCAGTACTTC.

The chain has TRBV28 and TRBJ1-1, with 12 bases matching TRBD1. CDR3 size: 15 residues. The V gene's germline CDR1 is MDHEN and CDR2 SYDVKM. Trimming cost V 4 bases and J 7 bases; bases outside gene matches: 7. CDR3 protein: CASSSPGTGGFEAFF. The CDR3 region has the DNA TGTGCCAGCAGTTCCCCCGGGACAGGGGGCTTTGAAGCTTTCTTT.

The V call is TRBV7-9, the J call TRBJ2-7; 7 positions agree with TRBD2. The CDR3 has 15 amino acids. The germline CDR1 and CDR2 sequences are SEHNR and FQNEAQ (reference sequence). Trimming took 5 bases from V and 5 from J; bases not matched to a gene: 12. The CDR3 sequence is CASSRGLVLRHEQYF. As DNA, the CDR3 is TGTGCCAGCAGCCGAGGACTAGTACTGCGCCACGAGCAGTACTTC. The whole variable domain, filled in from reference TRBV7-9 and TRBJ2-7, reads DTGVSQNPRHKITKRGQNVTFRCDPISEHNRLYWYRQTLGQGPEFLTYFQNEAQLEKSRLLSDRFSAERPKGSFSTLEIQRTEQGDSAMYLCASSRGLVLRHEQYFGPGTRLTVT.

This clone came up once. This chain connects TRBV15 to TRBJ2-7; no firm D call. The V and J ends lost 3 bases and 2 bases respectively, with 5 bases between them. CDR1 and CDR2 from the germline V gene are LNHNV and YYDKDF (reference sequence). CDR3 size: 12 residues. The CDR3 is CATSSGTYEQYF. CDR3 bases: TGTGCCACCAGCAGCGGCACCTACGAGCAGTACTTC.

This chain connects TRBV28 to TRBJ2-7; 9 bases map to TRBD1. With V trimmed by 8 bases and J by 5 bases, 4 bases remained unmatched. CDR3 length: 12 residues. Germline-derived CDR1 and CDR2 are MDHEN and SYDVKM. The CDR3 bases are TGTGCCAGCTGCCGGGACAGGGACGAGCAGTACTTC. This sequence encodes CASCRDRDEQYF.

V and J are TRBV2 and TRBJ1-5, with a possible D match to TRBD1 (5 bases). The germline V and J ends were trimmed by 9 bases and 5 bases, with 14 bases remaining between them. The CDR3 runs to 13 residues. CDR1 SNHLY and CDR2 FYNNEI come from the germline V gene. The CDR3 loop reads CASLIGTDQPQHF. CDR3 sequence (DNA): TGTGCCAGTCTGATAGGGACCGATCAGCCCCAGCATTTT.

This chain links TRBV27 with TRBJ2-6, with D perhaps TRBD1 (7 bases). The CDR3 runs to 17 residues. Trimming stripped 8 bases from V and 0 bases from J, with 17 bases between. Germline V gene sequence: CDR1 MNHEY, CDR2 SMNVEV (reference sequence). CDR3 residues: CASSSSGGSSGANVLTF. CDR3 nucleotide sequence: TGTGCCAGCTCGTCGTCAGGGGGGAGCTCTGGGGCCAACGTCCTGACTTTC.

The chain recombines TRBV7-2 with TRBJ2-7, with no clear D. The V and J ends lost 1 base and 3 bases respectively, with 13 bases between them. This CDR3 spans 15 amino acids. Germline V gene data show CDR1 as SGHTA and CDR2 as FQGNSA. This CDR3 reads CASSLGEARLYEQYF. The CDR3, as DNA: TGTGCCAGCAGCTTAGGCGAGGCTCGACTCTACGAGCAGTACTTC.

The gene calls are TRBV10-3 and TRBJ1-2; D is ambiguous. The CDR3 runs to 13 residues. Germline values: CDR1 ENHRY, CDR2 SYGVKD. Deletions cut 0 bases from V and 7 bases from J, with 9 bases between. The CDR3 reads CAISESQTPGYTF. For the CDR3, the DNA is TGTGCCATCAGTGAGTCTCAGACACCTGGCTACACCTTC.

For the CDR3, the DNA is TGTGCCAGCAGTTACTCGATGGGGACAACTACCCACGAGCAGTACTTC. Its translation is CASSYSMGTTTHEQYF. V and J are TRBV6-5 and TRBJ2-7, with D possibly TRBD1 on 6 matching bases. The V end lost 0 bases, the J end lost 5 bases, and 17 bases lay between the germline ends. Per the germline V gene, CDR1 is MNHEY and CDR2 is SVGAGI. This CDR3 contains 16 residues.

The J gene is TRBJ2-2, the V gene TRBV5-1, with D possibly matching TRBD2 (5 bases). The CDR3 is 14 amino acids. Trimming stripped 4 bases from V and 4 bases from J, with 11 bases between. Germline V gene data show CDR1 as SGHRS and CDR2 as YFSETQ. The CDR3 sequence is CASSLNLATGELFF. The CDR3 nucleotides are TGCGCCAGCAGCCTTAACCTAGCCACCGGGGAGCTGTTTTTT. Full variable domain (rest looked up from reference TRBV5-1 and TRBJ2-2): KAGVTQTPRYLIKTRGQQVTLSCSPISGHRSVSWYQQTPGQGLQFLFEYFSETQRNKGNFPGRFSGRQFSNSRSEMNVSTLELGDSALYLCASSLNLATGELFFGEGSRLTVL.